Below are 9 T cell receptor beta chains sequenced from a single sample in a study of molecular identifiers for immune sequencing clone quantification. Via MiXCR, TCRdb re-called the PCR reads, giving one row per CDR3 protein. The sample carries 600,000 to 650,000 distinct CDR3 sequences, 15% to 20% recorded once. The sample taken for sequencing was naive CD8+ T cells from blood, with Jurkat cell RNA spiked in. Subset noted: FACS-sorted CD8+CD4-CCR7+CD45RA+ naive T cells. Receptors originate from a human donor in good health. Some libraries in this study had Jurkat cell RNA spiked in.

This clonotype occurred a few times. This chain connects TRBV6-5 to TRBJ1-5; 7 nucleotides align to TRBD1. The CDR3 sequence is 15 residues long. V dropped 6 bases and J dropped 1; count of bases not matched to a gene: 6. Germline CDR1 MNHEY, CDR2 SVGAGI. The CDR3 reads CASRRTGLSNQPQHF. CDR3 bases: TGTGCCAGCAGGAGGACAGGCCTAAGCAATCAGCCCCAGCATTTT.

This clonotype has at least ten counts. The chain has TRBV7-9 and TRBJ2-2, with D perhaps matching TRBD2 (6 bases). The CDR3 length is 15 residues. Trimming stripped 6 bases from V and 0 bases from J, with 11 bases between. Germline values: CDR1 SEHNR, CDR2 FQNEAQ (reference sequence). The CDR3 loop is CASRGGGPNTGELFF. The CDR3 bases are TGTGCCAGCAGAGGAGGAGGGCCGAACACCGGGGAGCTGTTTTTT.

This clonotype occurred many times. The gene calls are TRBV27 and TRBJ2-1; D possibly corresponds to TRBD2 (5 bases). This CDR3 is built from 13 residues. Germline V lookup: CDR1 MNHEY, CDR2 SMNVEV (reference sequence). V lost 6 bases to trimming and J lost 3 bases, with 9 bases between them. DNA for the CDR3: TGTGCCAGCAGCTTACTAGGCTACAATGAGCAGTTCTTC. Encoded protein: CASSLLGYNEQFF.

Details on this clonotype: This may be a read error: a much more frequent sequence differs by one nucleotide. The CDR3 protein is CASRPTGGSPYEQYF. In nucleotides, the CDR3 is TGCGCCAGCAGGCCCACGGGCGGGAGTCCCTACGAGCAGTACTTC. The rearrangement uses TRBV10-2 and TRBJ2-7, with 7 bases that match TRBD2. The CDR3 runs to 15 residues. Germline loops: CDR1 WSHSY, CDR2 SAAADI. Trimming removed 6 bases from V and 2 bases from J; junction bases left unmatched: 10.

This rearrangement joins TRBV4-3 to TRBJ2-7; the match to TRBD1 covers 8 bases. Trimming took 1 base from V and 2 from J; bases not matched to a gene: 7. Germline values: CDR1 LGHNA, CDR2 YSLEER. This CDR3 contains 16 residues. As DNA, the CDR3 is TGCGCCAGCAGCCAAGTCATAGGACAGGGAACCTACGAGCAGTACTTC. This gives the protein CASSQVIGQGTYEQYF.

This clonotype has ten or more counts. This chain joins TRBV6-5 and TRBJ2-5, with 7 bases that match TRBD1. Germline CDR1 is MNHEY and CDR2 is SVGAGI. V shed 2 bases, J shed 7 bases, and the junction held 7 bases outside the gene matches. This CDR3 spans 14 amino acids. In nucleotides, the CDR3 is TGTGCCAGCAGTTACGAGGGGGCCCCGGGGACCCAGTACTTC. This translates into CASSYEGAPGTQYF.

This clonotype has only a few counts. The rearrangement links TRBV24-1 to TRBJ2-1; weak D call: TRBD2 (6 bases). Trimming cost V 12 bases and J 6 bases, with 17 bases left between them. This CDR3 has 13 residues. The germline V gene has CDR1 KGHDR and CDR2 SFDVKD. In DNA, the CDR3 is TGTGCCGCCGGGACTCCGAATCCCAATGAGCAGTTCTTC. This codes for CAAGTPNPNEQFF.

This clonotype was counted at least ten times. The rearrangement joins TRBV5-1 to TRBJ2-2, with 11 bases lining up with TRBD2. V trimming: 6 bases; J trimming: 3 bases; junction bases outside the gene matches: 7. Germline V gives CDR1 SGHRS, CDR2 YFSETQ. CDR3 length: 16 amino acids. CDR3 protein: CASTPTSGRDTGELFF. The DNA for the CDR3 is TGCGCCAGCACCCCCACTAGCGGGAGAGACACCGGGGAGCTGTTTTTT.

The J gene is TRBJ2-4, the V gene TRBV4-1, with 8 bases that match TRBD1. This CDR3 contains 15 residues. Looked up from germline, CDR1 is MGHRA and CDR2 is YSYEKL. Trimming removed 2 bases from V and 7 bases from J; junction bases left unmatched: 7. The CDR3 reads CASSQPGQGTNIQYF. CDR3 bases: TGCGCCAGCAGCCAACCCGGACAGGGTACTAACATTCAGTACTTC.